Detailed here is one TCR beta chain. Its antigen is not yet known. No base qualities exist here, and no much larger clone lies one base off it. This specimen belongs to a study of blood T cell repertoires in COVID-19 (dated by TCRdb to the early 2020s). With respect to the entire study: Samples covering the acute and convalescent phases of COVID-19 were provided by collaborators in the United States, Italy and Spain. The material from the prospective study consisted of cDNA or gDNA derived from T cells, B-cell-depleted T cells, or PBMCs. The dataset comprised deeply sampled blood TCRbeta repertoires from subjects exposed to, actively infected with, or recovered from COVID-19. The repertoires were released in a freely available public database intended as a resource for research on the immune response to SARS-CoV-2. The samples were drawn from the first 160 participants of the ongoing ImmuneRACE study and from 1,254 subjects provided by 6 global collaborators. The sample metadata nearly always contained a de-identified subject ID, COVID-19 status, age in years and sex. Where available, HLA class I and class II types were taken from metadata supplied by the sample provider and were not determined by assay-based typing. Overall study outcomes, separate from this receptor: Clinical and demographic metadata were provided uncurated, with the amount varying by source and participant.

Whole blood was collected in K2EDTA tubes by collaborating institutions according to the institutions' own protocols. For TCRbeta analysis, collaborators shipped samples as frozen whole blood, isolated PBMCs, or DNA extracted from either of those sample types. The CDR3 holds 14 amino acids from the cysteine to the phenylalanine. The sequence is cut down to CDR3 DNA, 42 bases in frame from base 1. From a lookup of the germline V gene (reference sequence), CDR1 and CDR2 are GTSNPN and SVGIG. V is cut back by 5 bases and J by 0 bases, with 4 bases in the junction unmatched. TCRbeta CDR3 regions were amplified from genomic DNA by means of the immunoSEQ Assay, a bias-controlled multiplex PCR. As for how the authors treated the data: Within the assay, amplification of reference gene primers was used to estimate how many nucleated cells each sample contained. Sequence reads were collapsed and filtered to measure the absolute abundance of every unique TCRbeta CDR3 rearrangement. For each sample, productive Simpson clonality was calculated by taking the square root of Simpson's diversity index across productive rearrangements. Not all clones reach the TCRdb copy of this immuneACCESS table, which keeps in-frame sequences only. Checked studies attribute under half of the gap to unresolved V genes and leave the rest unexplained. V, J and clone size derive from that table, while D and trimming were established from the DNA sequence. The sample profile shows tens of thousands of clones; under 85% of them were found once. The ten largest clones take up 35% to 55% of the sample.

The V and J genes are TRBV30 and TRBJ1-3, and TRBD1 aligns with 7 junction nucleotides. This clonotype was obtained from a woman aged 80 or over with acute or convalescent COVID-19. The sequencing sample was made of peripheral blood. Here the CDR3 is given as CAWGTVTSGNTIYF. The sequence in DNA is TGTGCCTGGGGGACAGTAACCTCTGGAAACACCATATATTTT.